The T cell receptor (beta chain) under discussion was sequenced for a study of CD8 T cells in Susac syndrome. In contrast to the negatively isolated CD8+ and CD4+ T cells, TEMRA cells were FACS-enriched. Random hexamers served to reverse transcribe roughly 0.45 to 1 ug RNA. Multiplex PCR with immunoSEQ amplified the TCR beta CDR3 across 54 Vbeta and 13 Jbeta. TCRdb redid the calling of the immunoSEQ multiplex PCR reads with MiXCR, one entry per CDR3 protein. The sample includes about 280,000 distinct CDR3 sequences, more than 75% of them seen just once. Sequencing was done on a sample of CD8+ T cells from PBMCs. This receptor was identified in a human donor with multiple sclerosis.

The CDR3 loop reads CASRMEPFSYTGELFF. DNA of the CDR3: TGTGCCAGCAGGATGGAACCATTTTCGTACACCGGGGAGCTGTTTTTT. This chain links TRBV27 with TRBJ2-2; D is ambiguous. This CDR3 is built from 16 residues. The V and J ends lost 6 bases and 3 bases respectively, with 17 bases between them. Germline V gives CDR1 MNHEY, CDR2 SMNVEV (reference sequence).